One and the same sample provided the 20 T cell receptor beta chains below, sequenced in a study of metastatic and nonmetastatic thyroid tumors. Patients underwent thyroid surgery, and none had received any treatment before it. TCRdb re-called the PCR reads via MiXCR. The repertoire includes under 20,000 clones, more than 25% of them detected once, and less than 15% sits in the top ten. The sequenced material came from tumor tissue. These receptors all stem from a female donor with papillary thyroid cancer or a benign thyroid nodule (not recorded which). Some clones in this sample may be carry-over from other donors' samples.

The chain carries TRBV5-1 and TRBJ1-2; 10 bases agree with TRBD1. With V trimmed by 4 bases and J by 3 bases, 3 bases remained unmatched. This CDR3 spans 14 amino acids. Germline-derived CDR1 and CDR2 are SGHRS and YFSETQ. CDR3 DNA sequence: TGCGCCAGCAGCCGGACAGGGGGGGACTATGGCTACACCTTC. Encoded protein: CASSRTGGDYGYTF.

This clone is medium-sized within its sample. The chain combines TRBV6-4 with TRBJ2-2, with no clear D. The CDR3 loop spans 14 amino acids. Germline V lookup: CDR1 MRHNA, CDR2 SNTAGT. The V and J ends lost 5 bases and 0 bases respectively, with 7 bases between them. The CDR3 DNA sequence: TGTGCCAGCAGTCCCGGACCGAACACCGGGGAGCTGTTTTTT. Translation: CASSPGPNTGELFF.

This chain joins TRBV28 and TRBJ2-7; possibly TRBD2 for D (5 bases). The germline V gene has CDR1 MDHEN and CDR2 SYDVKM. The V end lost 3 bases, the J end lost 6 bases, and 9 bases lay between the germline ends. The CDR3 spans 12 residues. Here the CDR3 reads CASSLRTSEQYF. In DNA, the CDR3 is TGTGCCAGCAGTTTGAGGACTTCCGAGCAGTACTTC. The entire variable domain, with the rest obtained from reference TRBV28 and TRBJ2-7, is as follows: DVKVTQSSRYLVKRTGEKVFLECVQDMDHENMFWYRQDPGLGLRLIYFSYDVKMKEKGDIPEGYSVSREKKERFSLILESASTNQTSMYLCASSLRTSEQYFGPGTRLTVT.

A few counts support this clone. The chain combines TRBV28 with TRBJ1-3, with D hard to call. The CDR3 loop spans 12 amino acids. Germline CDR1 MDHEN, CDR2 SYDVKM. Trimming took off 3 bases at V and 4 bases at J, with 4 bases between the two ends. CDR3 bases: TGTGCCAGCAGTTTTAGGGGAAACACCATATATTTT. Translated, it gives CASSFRGNTIYF. The variable domain in full, with the rest retrieved from reference TRBV28 and TRBJ1-3, is DVKVTQSSRYLVKRTGEKVFLECVQDMDHENMFWYRQDPGLGLRLIYFSYDVKMKEKGDIPEGYSVSREKKERFSLILESASTNQTSMYLCASSFRGNTIYFGEGSWLTVV.

In DNA, the CDR3 is TGTGCCAGCAGCGTAGATGGGGGCCTCTCTGGAAACACCATATATTTT. This encodes CASSVDGGLSGNTIYF. This chain links TRBV9 with TRBJ1-3, with a tentative D call TRBD1 (6 bases). Germline-derived CDR1 and CDR2 are SGDLS and YYNGEE. The ends were cut back, 0 bases at V and 0 bases at J, with 10 bases in the middle. The length of the CDR3 is 16 residues.

The table lists this clone with a count of one. CDR3 DNA sequence: TGCGCCAGCAGCTTGGGATCGGGAGGGGCAGATACGCAGTATTTT. It is translated as CASSLGSGGADTQYF. The chain joins TRBV5-1 to TRBJ2-3; 8 bases line up with TRBD2. V lost 0 bases, J lost 4 bases, and 4 bases stayed unmatched. The CDR3 consists of 15 residues. Germline lookup yields CDR1 SGHRS and CDR2 YFSETQ.

By proportion, this clone is medium-sized (0.01 to 0.1%). The chain couples TRBV25-1 to TRBJ1-6; D might be TRBD1 (6 bases). The CDR3 totals 14 residues. Looked up from germline, CDR1 is MGHDK and CDR2 is SYGVNS. The ends were cut back, 6 bases at V and 8 bases at J, with 14 bases in the middle. The CDR3 loop is CASSEGEVYSPLHF. The CDR3 nucleotides read TGTGCCAGCAGCGAGGGGGAGGTGTATTCACCCCTCCACTTT.

This clone was observed a single time. This chain connects TRBV11-2 to TRBJ2-7, with unresolved D. The V gene lost 3 bases and the J gene lost 1 base, with 10 bases spanning the gap. This CDR3 contains 14 residues. CDR1 SGHAT and CDR2 FQNNGV come from the germline V gene. CDR3 amino acids: CASSFGPKSYEQYF. The CDR3 coding sequence is TGTGCCAGCAGCTTTGGTCCCAAATCCTACGAGCAGTACTTC. Using reference TRBV11-2 and TRBJ2-7 for the parts outside the CDR3, the full variable domain is EAGVAQSPRYKIIEKRQSVAFWCNPISGHATLYWYQQILGQGPKLLIQFQNNGVVDDSQLPKDRFSAERLKGVDSTLKIQPAKLEDSAVYLCASSFGPKSYEQYFGPGTRLTVT.

The chain uses TRBV19 and TRBJ2-7; D uncertain. Germline assignment: CDR1 LNHDA and CDR2 SQIVND (reference sequence). V shed 3 bases and J shed 2 bases, with 11 bases lying between them. CDR3 length: 14 amino acids. The CDR3 DNA reads as TGTGCCAGTAGTATCGGCAGCTCTGCCTACGAGCAGTACTTC. Residues: CASSIGSSAYEQYF.

This clone was recorded a few times. The V gene is TRBV10-3, the J gene TRBJ2-3; 7 nucleotides align to TRBD2. CDR3 length: 17 amino acids. Per germline, CDR1 ENHRY and CDR2 SYGVKD. Trimming took 7 bases from V and 1 from J; bases not matched to a gene: 14. CDR3 bases: TGTGCCATCACCCGGATGGGGACTATCGGGGGCACAGATACGCAGTATTTT. Its protein product is CAITRMGTIGGTDTQYF.

The gene calls are TRBV4-3 and TRBJ2-7; D remains unclear. The V gene's germline CDR1 is LGHNA and CDR2 YSLEER. V was trimmed by 1 base and J by 9 bases, leaving 10 bases between them. This CDR3 comprises 12 residues. CDR3 amino acids: CASSQGNGRQYF. DNA of the CDR3: TGCGCCAGCAGCCAAGGAAACGGACGGCAGTACTTC.

This clone occurred many times. The CDR3 reads CASFEGGSGYEQYF. The CDR3 DNA reads TGCGCCAGCTTTGAGGGCGGGAGCGGATACGAGCAGTACTTC. The V and J genes are TRBV5-1 and TRBJ2-7, with 7 bases aligning to TRBD2. This CDR3 has 14 amino acids. From germline, CDR1 is SGHRS and CDR2 YFSETQ. V dropped 7 bases and J dropped 4; count of bases not matched to a gene: 11.

There are many counts of this clone. The J gene is TRBJ1-6, the V gene TRBV7-9; no firm D call. The CDR3 runs to 14 residues. V lost 4 bases to trimming and J lost 1 base, with 5 bases between them. Germline CDR1 SEHNR, CDR2 FQNEAQ (reference sequence). For the CDR3, the DNA is TGTGCCAGCAGCTCTCTATCCTATAATTCACCCCTCCACTTT. Protein sequence: CASSSLSYNSPLHF.

By share, this clone counts as medium-sized (0.01 to 0.1%). The rearrangement uses TRBV6-1 and TRBJ2-7, with 9 bases that match TRBD1. V dropped 7 bases and J dropped 4; count of bases not matched to a gene: 8. From germline, CDR1 is MNHNS and CDR2 SASEGT. CDR3 length: 14 residues. The CDR3 DNA sequence: TGTGCCAGCACCCTCGGACAGGGGACTTACGAGCAGTACTTC. It codes for CASTLGQGTYEQYF.

This clone occurred many times. This chain links TRBV4-3 with TRBJ2-1; TRBD2 might be the D (5 bases). Trimming removed 3 bases from V and 0 bases from J, with 15 bases in between. The CDR3 runs to 17 residues. Germline V lookup: CDR1 LGHNA, CDR2 YSLEER. CDR3 bases: TGCGCCAGCAGCCAGTGGTGGCGGGTGTACTCCTACAATGAGCAGTTCTTC. Its protein is CASSQWWRVYSYNEQFF.

This clone is labeled medium-sized. The V call is TRBV15, the J call TRBJ2-1, with 9 bases lining up with TRBD2. V was clipped by 8 bases and J by 8 bases; unmatched bases: 13. Germline CDR1 reads LNHNV; CDR2 reads YYDKDF (reference sequence). This CDR3 is 15 amino acids long. CDR3 sequence reads: CATAGMASGVHEQFF. DNA of the CDR3: TGTGCCACCGCGGGCATGGCTAGCGGGGTCCATGAGCAGTTCTTC.

This clone has just one count. V gene TRBV20-1 combines with J gene TRBJ2-5; D may be TRBD1 or TRBD2 (6 bases each). The CDR3 consists of 15 residues. Trimming took off 2 bases at V and 5 bases at J, with 18 bases between the two ends. Germline V lookup: CDR1 DFQATT, CDR2 SNEGSKA (reference sequence). The CDR3 is CSARLGGRSMETQYF. CDR3 DNA sequence: TGCAGTGCTAGATTAGGGGGGCGCAGTATGGAGACCCAGTACTTC.

This clone has at least ten counts. Other nucleotide sequences in the sample specify the same CDR3. J is TRBJ2-5 and V is TRBV27; D unresolved. The V and J ends lost 0 bases and 1 base respectively, with 3 bases between them. This CDR3 is 13 amino acids long. Germline values: CDR1 MNHEY, CDR2 SMNVEV (reference sequence). CDR3 sequence (DNA): TGTGCCAGCAGTTTATCGATCCAAGAGACCCAGTACTTC. Protein product: CASSLSIQETQYF.

This clone appeared a few times. The chain links TRBV5-4 to TRBJ1-1; D is unclear. The CDR3 sequence is 15 residues long. Germline CDR1 SGHNT, CDR2 YYREEE (reference sequence). With 4 bases removed from V and 4 bases from J, the gap between germline ends came to 17 bases. The CDR3 loop reads CASSPLMGLATEAFF. CDR3 nucleotides: TGTGCCAGCAGCCCCCTCATGGGGTTGGCCACTGAAGCTTTCTTT.

This clone was seen just once. This chain uses TRBV3-1 with TRBJ2-7, with D perhaps matching TRBD2 (5 bases). Germline values: CDR1 LGHDT, CDR2 YNNKEL (reference sequence). The CDR3 is 13 amino acids. V shed 5 bases and J shed 0 bases, with 8 bases lying between them. CDR3 region: CASSARDSYEQYF. In DNA, the CDR3 is TGTGCCAGCAGCGCCCGGGACTCCTACGAGCAGTACTTC.